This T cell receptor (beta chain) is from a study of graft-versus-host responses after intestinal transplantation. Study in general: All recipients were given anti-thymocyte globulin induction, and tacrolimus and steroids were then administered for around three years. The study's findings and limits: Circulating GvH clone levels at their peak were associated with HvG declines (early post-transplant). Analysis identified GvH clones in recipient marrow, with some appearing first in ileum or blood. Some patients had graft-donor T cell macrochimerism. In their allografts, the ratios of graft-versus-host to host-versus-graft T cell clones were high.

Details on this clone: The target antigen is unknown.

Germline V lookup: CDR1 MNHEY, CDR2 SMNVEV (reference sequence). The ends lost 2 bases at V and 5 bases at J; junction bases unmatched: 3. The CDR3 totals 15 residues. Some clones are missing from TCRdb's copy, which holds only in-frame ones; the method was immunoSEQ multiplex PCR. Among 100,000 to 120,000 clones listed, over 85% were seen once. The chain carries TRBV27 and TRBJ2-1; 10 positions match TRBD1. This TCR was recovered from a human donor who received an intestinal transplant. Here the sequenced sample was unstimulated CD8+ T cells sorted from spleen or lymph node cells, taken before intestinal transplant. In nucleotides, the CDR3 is TGTGCCAGCAGTTTACCCGGGACAGGGGACAATGAGCAGTTCTTC. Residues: CASSLPGTGDNEQFF.